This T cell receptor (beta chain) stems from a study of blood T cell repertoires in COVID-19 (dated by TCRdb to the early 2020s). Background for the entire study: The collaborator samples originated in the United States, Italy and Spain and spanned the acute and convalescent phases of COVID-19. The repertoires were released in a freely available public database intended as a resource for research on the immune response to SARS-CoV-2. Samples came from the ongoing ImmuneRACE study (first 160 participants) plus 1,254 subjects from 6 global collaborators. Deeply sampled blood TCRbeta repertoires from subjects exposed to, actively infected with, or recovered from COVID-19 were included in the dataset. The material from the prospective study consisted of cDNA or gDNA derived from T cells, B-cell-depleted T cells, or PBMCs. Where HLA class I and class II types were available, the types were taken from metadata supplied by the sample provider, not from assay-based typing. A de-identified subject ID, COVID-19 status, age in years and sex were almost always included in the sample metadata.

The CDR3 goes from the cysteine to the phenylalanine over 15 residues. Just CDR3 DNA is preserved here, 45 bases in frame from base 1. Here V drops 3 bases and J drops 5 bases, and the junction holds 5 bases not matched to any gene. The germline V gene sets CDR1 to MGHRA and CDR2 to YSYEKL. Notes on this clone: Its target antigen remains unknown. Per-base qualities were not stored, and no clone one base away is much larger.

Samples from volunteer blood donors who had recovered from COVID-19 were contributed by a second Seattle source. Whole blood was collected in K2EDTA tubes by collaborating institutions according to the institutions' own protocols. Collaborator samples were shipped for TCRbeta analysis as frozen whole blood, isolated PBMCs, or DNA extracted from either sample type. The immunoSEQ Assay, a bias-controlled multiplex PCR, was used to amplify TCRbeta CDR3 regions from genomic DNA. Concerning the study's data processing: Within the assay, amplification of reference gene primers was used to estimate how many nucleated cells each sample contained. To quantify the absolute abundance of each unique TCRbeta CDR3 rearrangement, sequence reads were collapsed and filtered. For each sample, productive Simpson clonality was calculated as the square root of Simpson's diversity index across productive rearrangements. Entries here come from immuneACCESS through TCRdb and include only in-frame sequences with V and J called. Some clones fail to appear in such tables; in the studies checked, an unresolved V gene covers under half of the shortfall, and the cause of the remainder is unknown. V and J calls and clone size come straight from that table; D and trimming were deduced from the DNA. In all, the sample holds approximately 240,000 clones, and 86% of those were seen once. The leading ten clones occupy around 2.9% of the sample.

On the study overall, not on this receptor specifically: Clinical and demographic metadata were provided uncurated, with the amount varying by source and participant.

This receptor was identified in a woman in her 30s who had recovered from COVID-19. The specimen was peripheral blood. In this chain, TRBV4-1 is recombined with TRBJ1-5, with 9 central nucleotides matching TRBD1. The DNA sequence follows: TGCGCCAGCAGCCATCACAGGGGGCCCGATCAGCCCCAGCATTTT. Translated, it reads CASSHHRGPDQPQHF.